One sample yielded the 9 T cell receptor beta chains listed below, sequenced in a study of T cells in Graves' hyperthyroidism and ophthalmopathy. TCR beta CDR3 sequences were amplified from RNA transcripts. The HTBI primer set drove a first-round RT-PCR of the TCR CDR3. In TCRdb, the multiplex PCR reads were re-called with MiXCR into one record per CDR3 protein. In the table there are more than 250,000 distinct CDR3 sequences, 12% to 15% of which are singletons. Material: blood. The receptors were sampled from a woman in her forties or fifties with Graves' hyperthyroidism that later progressed to Graves' ophthalmopathy.

This clonotype was recorded only once. The rearrangement uses TRBV20-1 and TRBJ2-7; 8 bases fit TRBD1. CDR3 length equals 12 residues. The germline V gene has CDR1 DFQATT and CDR2 SNEGSKA (reference sequence). CDR3 DNA: TGCAGCGTTGACTACAGGGGGATGGAGCAGTACTTC. Amino acid sequence: CSVDYRGMEQYF.

In its sample, this clonotype was seen many times. The chain employs TRBV6-1 and TRBJ2-7, with 9 bases lining up with TRBD1. J was trimmed by 5 bases and V by 5 bases; bases with no gene match: 4. CDR3 length: 13 residues. Per the germline V gene, CDR1 is MNHNS and CDR2 is SASEGT. The CDR3 region is CASSSGQGHEQYF. The CDR3 DNA reads TGTGCCAGCAGTTCGGGACAGGGCCACGAGCAGTACTTC.

In its sample, this clonotype was seen a few times. The rearrangement uses TRBV4-1 and TRBJ1-5; no definite D call. The CDR3 contains 16 residues. Trimming stripped 1 base from V and 0 bases from J, with 10 bases between. The germline CDR1 and CDR2 sequences are MGHRA and YSYEKL. Here the CDR3 reads CASSQARNYSNQPQHF. The CDR3 region has the DNA TGCGCCAGCAGCCAAGCCAGGAATTATAGCAATCAGCCCCAGCATTTT.

In its sample, this clonotype was seen many times. This chain links TRBV11-2 with TRBJ2-5, with D hard to call. V gave up 3 bases and J gave up 0 bases, with 8 bases separating them. The germline V gene encodes CDR1 SGHAT and CDR2 FQNNGV. There are 14 residues in the CDR3. The CDR3 spells CASSFKHHQETQYF. CDR3 in DNA: TGTGCCAGCAGCTTTAAACACCACCAAGAGACCCAGTACTTC. The full variable domain, its missing parts supplied by reference TRBV11-2 and TRBJ2-5, is EAGVAQSPRYKIIEKRQSVAFWCNPISGHATLYWYQQILGQGPKLLIQFQNNGVVDDSQLPKDRFSAERLKGVDSTLKIQPAKLEDSAVYLCASSFKHHQETQYFGPGTRLLVL.

The chain links TRBV6-2 or TRBV6-3 to TRBJ2-2; D might be TRBD1 or TRBD2, each matching 5 bases. The CDR3 totals 12 residues. Germline V gene data show CDR1 as MNHEY and CDR2 as SVGEGT. The ends were cut back, 1 base at V and 8 bases at J, with 5 bases in the middle. DNA for the CDR3: TGTGCCAGCAGTTACTGGGGGGGGGAGCTGTTTTTT. It yields the protein CASSYWGGELFF.

Ten or more counts support this clonotype. The chain couples TRBV27 to TRBJ2-3; 11 nucleotides line up with TRBD2. Per the germline V gene, CDR1 is MNHEY and CDR2 is SMNVEV (reference sequence). There are 17 residues in the CDR3. Trimming at V came to 5 bases and at J to 7 bases, leaving 14 bases not matched to a gene. The CDR3 nucleotides read TGTGCCAGCAGTCTCCATTGGCTAGCGGGAGGATCTCATACGCAGTATTTT. Encoded protein: CASSLHWLAGGSHTQYF.

This clonotype was detected ten times or more. The chain carries TRBV9 and TRBJ2-7; no clear D gene. Germline V lookup: CDR1 SGDLS, CDR2 YYNGEE. The CDR3 spans 14 residues. V was pared by 0 bases and J by 4 bases, with 11 bases between. CDR3 in DNA: TGTGCCAGCAGCGTAGGAACTTTGGGGTACGAGCAGTACTTC. Amino acids: CASSVGTLGYEQYF.

V gene TRBV20-1 combines with J gene TRBJ1-5, with unresolved D. The germline V gene encodes CDR1 DFQATT and CDR2 SNEGSKA (reference sequence). CDR3 length equals 13 residues. V was cut by 0 bases and J by 2 bases, with 5 bases left in between. The CDR3 loop reads CSARDGGNQPQHF. CDR3 DNA: TGCAGTGCTAGAGATGGTGGCAATCAGCCCCAGCATTTT.

The sample holds many counts of this clonotype. V usage is TRBV13 and J usage is TRBJ1-1; 7 nucleotides line up with TRBD1. The CDR3 covers 14 residues. V gave up 4 bases and J gave up 0 bases; unmatched junction bases: 2. CDR1 and CDR2 from the germline V gene are PRHDT and FYEKMQ (reference sequence). CDR3 region: CASSSDRVNTEAFF. The CDR3 DNA follows: TGTGCCAGCAGCTCCGACAGGGTGAACACTGAAGCTTTCTTT.